The source of this T cell receptor beta chain is a study of long-term antiretroviral therapy in people with HIV. Study conclusions and caveats: Data on ART adherence, viral resistance or therapy changes were unavailable. Pre-ART expanded TRB clones stayed dominant throughout, though often decreasing after ART.

With survey level as its setting, the immunoSEQ assay was v3.0. A target of roughly 35,000-50,000 T-cell genomes per sample was set for sequencing. Only in-frame clones appear in the TCRdb table, and some are missing; sequencing was by immunoSEQ multiplex PCR. Found here are under 12,000 clones, approximately 79% of them singletons; the top ten hold 20% to 25%. Comment on this clone: Its antigen remains unidentified.

The V gene's germline CDR1 is SEHNR and CDR2 FQNEAQ (reference sequence). Trimming pared 1 base from V and 2 bases from J, leaving 5 bases between. The CDR3 length is 13 residues. The source of this sequence is a man between 50 and 59 years old with HIV. The source was unsorted PBMCs, collected around 7.5 years after starting antiretroviral therapy. V gene TRBV7-9 combines with J gene TRBJ1-1, with D uncertain. In DNA, the CDR3 is TGTGCCAGCAGCTTAGGGACCAACACTGAAGCTTTCTTT. Its translation is CASSLGTNTEAFF.